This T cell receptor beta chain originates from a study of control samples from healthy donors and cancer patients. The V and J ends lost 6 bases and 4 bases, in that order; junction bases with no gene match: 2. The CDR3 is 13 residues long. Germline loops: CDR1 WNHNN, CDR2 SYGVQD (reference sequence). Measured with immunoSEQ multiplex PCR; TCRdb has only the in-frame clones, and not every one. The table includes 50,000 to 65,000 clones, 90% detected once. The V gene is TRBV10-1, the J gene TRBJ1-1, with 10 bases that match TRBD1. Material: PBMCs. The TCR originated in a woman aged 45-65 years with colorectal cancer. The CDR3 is CASSRTGGTEAFF. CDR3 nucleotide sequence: TGCGCCAGCAGCCGGACAGGGGGCACTGAAGCTTTCTTT.